Below, one T cell receptor (beta chain) is given with its context. How the authors handled the data: The authors estimated nucleated cell counts from reference gene primer amplification. Profiling relied on immunoSEQ multiplex PCR, and the TCRdb table lists in-frame clones only, not all of them. V and J calls and clone size are copied from that table; D and trimming were computed from the DNA. The table records some 180,000 clones, less than 80% of them present only once. The data derive from a study of blood T cell repertoires in COVID-19. The TCR originated in a woman aged 70-85 years in a cohort exposed to, infected with or recovered from COVID-19 (not recorded which). Sequencing was done on a sample of PBMCs or T cells enriched from blood (not recorded which).

The CDR3 here is CASSPRPGSGPLDKQFF. The CDR3 region has the DNA TGTGCCAGCTCACCACGCCCGGGTAGCGGGCCTTTAGACAAGCAGTTCTTC. J is TRBJ2-1 and V is TRBV18; the match to TRBD2 covers 7 bases. This CDR3 has 17 amino acids. V trimming: 1 base; J trimming: 11 bases; junction bases outside the gene matches: 17. Germline CDR1 is KGHSH and CDR2 is LQKENI. The entire variable domain, with the rest obtained from reference TRBV18 and TRBJ2-1, is as follows: NAGVMQNPRHLVRRRGQEARLRCSPMKGHSHVYWYRQLPEEGLKFMVYLQKENIIDESGMPKERFSAEFPKEGPSILRIQQVVRGDSAAYFCASSPRPGSGPLDKQFFGPGTRLTVL.